This TCR beta chain was recorded in a study of blood T cell repertoires in COVID-19. Study processing details: Amplification of reference gene primers provided the estimated nucleated cell counts. Method: immunoSEQ multiplex PCR; TCRdb's copy keeps in-frame clones and lacks some. V, J and clone size derive from that table, while D and trimming were established from the DNA sequence. The sample has about 140,000 clones, 70% to 85% seen once. Germline V gene sequence: CDR1 SNHLY, CDR2 FYNNEI. This CDR3 has 12 residues. V shed 11 bases, J shed 1 base, and the junction held 3 bases outside the gene matches.

Sequences were obtained from peripheral blood. The receptor comes from a man aged 55 to 69 with acute or convalescent COVID-19. The genes are TRBV2 and TRBJ1-1, with 8 nucleotides matching TRBD1. The CDR3 bases are TGTGCCGGACAGGGTGGGAACACTGAAGCTTTCTTT. This gives the protein CAGQGGNTEAFF.